The TCR beta chain described here comes from a study of a mutant IDH1 vaccine in newly diagnosed glioma. Overall study: Sex among treated patients split 62.5% male, about 38% female; mean age was approximately 40 years. V12 fell at week 35 and V13, the study end, at week 47. Most patients had radiochemotherapy with temozolomide before enrollment; others had one alone.

Details on this clone: What it recognizes is unknown.

Sequencing used immunoSEQ multiplex PCR; TCRdb keeps in-frame clones, though not all of them. In the table there are approximately 50,000 clones, 79% of which are singletons. This CDR3 is built from 17 residues. Trimming took off 0 bases at V and 0 bases at J, with 14 bases between the two ends. Germline V gives CDR1 SGHNT, CDR2 YYREEE (reference sequence). Time point defined: week 35, safety follow-up. In every dose of vaccine, 300 ug of mutant IDH1 20-mer peptide was given alongside topical imiquimod. The clonotype originates from a man between 40 and 49 years old with glioma. The sequencing used PBMCs, collected from a glioma patient whose treatment included an IDH1 peptide vaccine. The chain employs TRBV5-4 and TRBJ2-3; the D gene is possibly TRBD1 (5 bases). The CDR3 sequence: CASSLGGRFPSTDTQYF. The CDR3 nucleotides read TGTGCCAGCAGCTTGGGGGGCAGGTTCCCTAGCACAGATACGCAGTATTTT.